This entry lists 9 T cell receptor beta chains sequenced from one sample in a study of blood T cell repertoires in COVID-19. Profiling relied on immunoSEQ multiplex PCR, and the TCRdb table lists in-frame clones only, not all of them. The sample contains around 95,000 clones, roughly nine tenths of which appear only once. The material sequenced was peripheral blood. All receptors derive from a man aged 25 to 40 in a cohort sampled during active COVID-19.

This sequence joins TRBV11-2 and TRBJ2-7, with TRBD1 as a possible D gene (5 bases). The CDR3 is 14 amino acids. The ends were cut back, 4 bases at V and 2 bases at J, with 12 bases in the middle. Germline V CDR1 and CDR2: SGHAT, FQNNGV. The CDR3 DNA is TGTGCCAGCAGCTCTTACGGACAAGCCTACGAGCAGTACTTC. This translates into CASSSYGQAYEQYF.

Only a few counts were recorded for this clone. CDR3 nucleotide sequence: TGTGCCAGCAGTGTCGCGGGGGGGACCTCAGATACGCAGTATTTT. Encoded protein: CASSVAGGTSDTQYF. The chain couples TRBV2 to TRBJ2-3; 9 bases fit TRBD2. Germline CDR1 and CDR2: SNHLY and FYNNEI. This CDR3 has 15 amino acids. The V segment lost 4 bases and the J segment 4 bases; nucleotides outside the gene matches: 6.

The CDR3 bases are TGCGCCAGCAGTCCCTCAGGGGCCCTATACGAGCAGTACTTC. This gives the protein CASSPSGALYEQYF. The chain has TRBV10-1 and TRBJ2-7; perhaps TRBD1 as D (6 bases). This CDR3 region has 14 residues. The ends were cut back, 5 bases at V and 4 bases at J, with 15 bases in the middle. Germline assignment: CDR1 WNHNN and CDR2 SYGVQD (reference sequence).

The chain carries TRBV30 and TRBJ2-3; 7 positions match TRBD1. Germline lookup yields CDR1 GTSNPN and CDR2 SVGIG (reference sequence). Trimming cost V 1 base and J 4 bases; bases outside gene matches: 5. The length of the CDR3 is 14 residues. CDR3 coding DNA: TGTGCCTGGAGTGATAAGGGGGCCGCAGATACGCAGTATTTT. It translates to CAWSDKGAADTQYF.

The chain joins TRBV27 to TRBJ2-7, with TRBD1 identical over 7 bases. Germline V gives CDR1 MNHEY, CDR2 SMNVEV (reference sequence). This CDR3 has 15 residues. The V gene end was trimmed by 9 bases and the J gene end by 2 bases; junction bases not matched to a gene: 13. CDR3 protein: CASKKYRDRTYEQYF. CDR3 in DNA: TGTGCCAGTAAAAAGTACCGGGACAGAACCTACGAGCAGTACTTC.

The chain employs TRBV3-1 (or the pseudogene TRBV3-2) and TRBJ2-5; D gene ambiguous. The CDR3 consists of 12 residues. The germline V gene has CDR1 LGHDT and CDR2 YNNKEL (reference sequence). V gave up 1 base and J gave up 5 bases, with 5 bases separating them. In DNA, the CDR3 is TGTGCCAGCAGCCAAGGGCCCGAGACCCAGTACTTC. This codes for CASSQGPETQYF.

The chain has TRBV30 and TRBJ2-2; no definite D call. CDR1 is GTSNPN and CDR2 is SVGIG in the germline V gene (reference sequence). CDR3 length equals 13 residues. V was cut by 2 bases and J by 4 bases, with 8 bases left in between. This CDR3 reads CAWSSWSTGELFF. The DNA of the CDR3 is TGTGCCTGGAGTTCATGGAGCACCGGGGAGCTGTTTTTT.

A few counts support this clone. The CDR3 loop reads CASSLGALAEAFF. CDR3 nucleotide sequence: TGTGCCAGCAGTTTAGGGGCCCTGGCTGAAGCTTTCTTT. The rearrangement uses TRBV27 and TRBJ1-1; D perhaps matches TRBD1 (5 bases). This CDR3 comprises 13 residues. Trimming cost V 2 bases and J 6 bases, with 10 bases left between them. Germline CDR1 and CDR2: MNHEY and SMNVEV (reference sequence).

The CDR3 loop is CASSEYRSGQFF. CDR3 nucleotide sequence: TGTGCCAGCAGTGAATATCGATCCGGGCAGTTCTTC. This sequence joins TRBV25-1 and TRBJ2-1; D is undetermined. This CDR3 has 12 residues. V gave up 0 bases and J gave up 12 bases, with 9 bases separating them. In germline, CDR1 is MGHDK, CDR2 SYGVNS.